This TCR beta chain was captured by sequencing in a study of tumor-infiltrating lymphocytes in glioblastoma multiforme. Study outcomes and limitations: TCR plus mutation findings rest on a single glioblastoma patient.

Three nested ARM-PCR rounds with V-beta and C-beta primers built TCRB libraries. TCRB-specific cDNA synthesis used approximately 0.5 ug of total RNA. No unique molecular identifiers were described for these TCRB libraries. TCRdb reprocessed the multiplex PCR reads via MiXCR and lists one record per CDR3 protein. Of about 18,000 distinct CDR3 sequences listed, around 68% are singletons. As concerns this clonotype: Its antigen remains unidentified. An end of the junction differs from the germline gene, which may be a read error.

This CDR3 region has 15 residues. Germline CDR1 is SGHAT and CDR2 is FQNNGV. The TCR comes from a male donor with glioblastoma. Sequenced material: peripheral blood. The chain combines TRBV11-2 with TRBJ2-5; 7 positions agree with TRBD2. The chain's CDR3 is CASTLEPKGGQTQYF. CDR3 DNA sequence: TGTGCCAGCACCTTAGAACCAAAGGGAGGGCAGACCCAGTACTTC.